Described below is a single TCR beta chain sequence and its context. Its antigen has not been determined. No base-level quality is on record; no much larger clone is a single base apart. The immunoSEQ Assay, a bias-controlled multiplex PCR, was used to amplify TCRbeta CDR3 regions from genomic DNA. The authors' pipeline ran thus. Nucleated cell counts per sample were estimated from amplification of reference gene primers within the assay. To quantify the absolute abundance of each unique TCRbeta CDR3 rearrangement, sequence reads were collapsed and filtered. For each sample, productive Simpson clonality was calculated as the square root of Simpson's diversity index over productive rearrangements. The immuneACCESS repertoire file appears here via TCRdb, limited to in-frame rearrangements. These files lack a portion of the clones; in checked studies, under half of the deficit traces to unresolved V genes, and the cause of the others is not known. For V, J and clone size, that table is used; D and trimming come from the DNA. Here the sample has 470,000 or so clones; 80% to 90% occur a single time. Clones ranked in the top ten supply more than 3% of the sample.

This sample is part of a study of blood T cell repertoires in COVID-19 (dated by TCRdb to 2020 to 2022). Regarding the research as a whole: The collaborator samples originated in the United States, Italy and Spain and spanned the acute and convalescent phases of COVID-19. The prospective study material was composed of cDNA or gDNA derived from T cells, B-cell-depleted T cells, or PBMCs. Subjects who had been exposed to COVID-19, were actively infected with it, or had recovered from it provided the deeply sampled blood TCRbeta repertoires that made up the dataset. A freely available public database, intended as a resource for researchers studying the immune response to SARS-CoV-2, is where the repertoires were released. Samples came from the ongoing ImmuneRACE study (first 160 participants) plus 1,254 subjects from 6 global collaborators. The sample metadata nearly always contained a de-identified subject ID, COVID-19 status, age in years and sex. HLA class I and class II types, where available, came from metadata supplied by the sample provider rather than from assay-based typing. Here is what the overall study found, with its caveats: How much clinical and demographic metadata was included differed by source and by participant, and the metadata was provided uncurated.

The collaborating institutions used their own protocols to collect whole blood in K2EDTA tubes. Collaborator samples were shipped for TCRbeta analysis as frozen whole blood, isolated PBMCs, or DNA extracted from either sample type. The CDR3 sequence holds 12 residues, the cysteine and phenylalanine included. CDR3 DNA is the only sequence kept; it has 36 bases, read in frame from the first base. V is clipped by 6 bases and J by 3 bases, and the sequence between their germline boundaries is 12 bases long. The germline V gene yields SQVTM for CDR1 and ANQGSEA for CDR2. The receptor was derived from a human donor in a cohort sampled during active COVID-19. Material for sequencing was peripheral blood. The chain is assembled from TRBV29-1 and TRBJ2-7, with TRBD2 tentatively as D gene (6 bases match). The CDR3 reads as follows: CSVLREDYEQYF. The DNA is as follows: TGCAGCGTCCTCAGGGAGGACTACGAGCAGTACTTC.